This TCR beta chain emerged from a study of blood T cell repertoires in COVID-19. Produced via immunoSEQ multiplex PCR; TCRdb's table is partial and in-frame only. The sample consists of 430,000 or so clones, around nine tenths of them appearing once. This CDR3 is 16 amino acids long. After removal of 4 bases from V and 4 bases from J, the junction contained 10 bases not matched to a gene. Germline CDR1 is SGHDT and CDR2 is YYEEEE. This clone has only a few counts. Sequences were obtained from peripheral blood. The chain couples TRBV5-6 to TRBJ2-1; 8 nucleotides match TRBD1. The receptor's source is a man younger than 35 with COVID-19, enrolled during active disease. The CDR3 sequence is CASSLDRDQTYNEQFF. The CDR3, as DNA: TGTGCCAGCAGCCTGGACAGGGACCAAACGTACAATGAGCAGTTCTTC.